The present TCR beta chain was sequenced within a study of T cell responses to AZD1222 COVID-19 vaccine (dated by TCRdb to the early 2020s). About the full investigation: TCR sequencing was performed for roughly 250 trial participants, of whom approximately 200 were given two doses of AZD1222 and approximately 25 were given two doses of MenACWY control vaccine. Trial participants were enrolled by age into 18-55, 56-69 and 70-plus year subgroups, with roughly 150, 30 and 60 TCR-sequenced participants respectively.

V is shortened by 7 bases, J by 6 bases, and the region joining them spans 11 bases. CDR3 length: 12 amino acids, cysteine to phenylalanine. Here the CDR3 DNA is all that survives: 36 bases in frame from base 1. About this clone itself: Its binding antigen is unknown. Base qualities were left out, and no much larger clone turns up one base away.

The CDR3 regions of human TCRbeta chains were subjected to immunosequencing. The original pipeline was this. Repertoire TCRs were checked for matches against a reference library of SARS-CoV-2-specific TCRs that had been generated using the MIRA antigen-specificity platform. Breadth meant the fraction of unique TCRs that were SARS-CoV-2-associated, whereas depth meant the fraction of total T cells that were SARS-CoV-2-associated. Using the MIRA data, every spike-specific TCR was mapped to the spike region that the TCR reacted to and assigned to either a CD4 or a CD8 class. Log10-transformed breadth and depth values were compared by one-way ANOVA with Sidak's multiple comparisons tests. Entries here come from immuneACCESS through TCRdb and include only in-frame sequences with V and J called. Some clones fail to appear in such tables; in the studies checked, an unresolved V gene covers under half of the shortfall, and the cause of the remainder is unknown. V and J calls and clone size are those listed in that table; D and trimming were worked out from the DNA. The sample table shows around 150,000 clones, and about 92% are seen once. About 1.1% of the sample belongs to the ten largest clones.

General findings and caveats noted by the study authors: A significant rise in spike-specific TCR breadth and depth was observed after two AZD1222 doses relative to day 0 and relative to MenACWY recipients. Reportedly, close to half of the unique spike-specific TCRs recognized epitopes lying outside the regions that are mutated in the B.1.351 and B.1.1.7 variants. The vaccine-associated CD4 TCRs covered the entire spike protein, and the dominant responses fell in regions 160-218 and 743-854. Because no day 14 peak-response samples were available, the repertoires could be characterized only after the peak T cell response. Participants were mostly white British and included more females than males, and it was suggested by the authors that clonal diversity may have been underestimated. In the small 56-69-year group, the increase in depth fell short of significance, most likely because of low power. Conclusions about previously exposed vaccinees are limited because only six or seven AZD1222 recipients were SARS-CoV-2 seropositive at baseline.

The sample's time point label, in plain terms: about 28 days (+/-7) after the second vaccine dose. Because spike-specific TCR depth and breadth did not differ between the two schedules, AZD1222 recipients who got a second dose at roughly 4 weeks were pooled with those who got a second dose at roughly 12 weeks. The vaccinee samples were drawn from two UK trials, COV001 and COV002, one of which was a single-blind randomized controlled phase 2/3 trial testing AZD1222 (ChAdOx1 nCoV-19) in healthy adults. For TCRbeta chain sequencing, PBMC samples from trial participants were taken at day 0 and at day 28 after the second dose.

The TCR comes from an adult who received the AZD1222 COVID-19 vaccine. The sample here was peripheral blood, taken 28 days after the second AZD1222 dose. Recombination joined TRBV12-3 or TRBV12-4 with TRBJ2-3; no confident D gene assignment can be made. The DNA sequence is as follows: TGTGCCAGCAAACTACAAAGCGATACGCAGTATTTT. This encodes CASKLQSDTQYF.